This TCR beta chain was recovered during a study of cytomegalovirus exposure and HLA in healthy donors (dated by TCRdb to 2017 to 2019). In the study overall: According to an earlier analysis of 450 to 650 of the donors, 150 million to 200 million T cells yielded 100 million or so unique TCR beta sequences and roughly 280 Gb of sequence data. The number of typed donors differed by locus: roughly 620-630 for A, B, C, DRB1 and DQB1; about 520 for DQA1; 606 for DPA1; and some 470 for DPB1. In a later genetic analysis, genome-wide SNP genotypes for about 55% of the roughly 700 donors were used, and that subset was treated as a discovery cohort. Because of strong linkage in the cohort, roughly five DR-DQ haplotypes were treated as single units for association and clustering. Alongside the repertoire data, information on donor age, sex, ethnicity and CMV serostatus was compiled. In a later analysis, previously published TCR beta repertoires from 550 to 750 donors were re-analyzed and high-resolution HLA genotyping was added so that TCR occurrence patterns could be studied. A separate validation cohort of roughly 130 different subjects was used in addition to the approximately 670-subject first cohort. Every repertoire in the discovery cohort had been generated on one and the same sequencing platform. Among over 350 genotyped donors of the cohort, an average of 235,054 unique TCR beta nucleotide sequences were sequenced per donor, roughly 18% of them non-productive. The study profiled the T cell repertoires of around 700 subjects by immunosequencing and related them to cytomegalovirus serostatus. To predict cytomegalovirus infection status, the study combined high-throughput TCR immunosequencing, statistical association of individual TCRs with disease status, and machine learning. An early release that covered about 640 HLA-typed donors contained approximately 300 gigabases of sequencing data and about 93 million unique TCR sequences. HLA typing included class I and class II loci at four-digit resolution. The genetic ancestry cluster associated with self-reported Caucasian donors included 80% to 90% of the 300 to 450 genotyped donors. The study aimed to test whether signatures of past pathogen exposure could be identified by cataloging public T cell receptors. An earlier analysis of 587 of the donors applied high-throughput TCR beta sequencing to assess whether each TCR beta V gene segment acted as functional or pseudogenic. The later analysis used no new phenotypic data to find candidate immune exposures, relying instead on TCR beta sequences and their occurrence across donors. What the authors observed across the whole study: In both the original and validation cohorts, the classifier was reported to diagnose cytomegalovirus status with high specificity and sensitivity. Seventeen rarely observed V segments, including chromosome 9 orphons, were excluded from the earlier analysis of about 500 of the donors because counts were too low. HLA typing was unavailable for some donors at each locus, so association tests used only the typed subset. A later analysis associated 15,000 or so TCR beta sequences with specific HLA alleles at a false discovery rate of 0.05. Sequencing depth was assumed to be roughly uniform across donors in the presence/absence analyses, though that assumption may not hold. The 87-base-pair reads could not distinguish some IMGT-functional V segments, including TRBV6-2 and TRBV6-3, so those segments were excluded. A later genetic analysis reported fewer N-insertions in productive TCRs among donors in an Asian-associated ancestry cluster than the approximately 670-donor mean. Broadly in line with IMGT annotations, most TCR beta V segments showed up in productive rearrangements about 87% or about 30% of the time in an earlier analysis of 450 to 600 of the donors. The study gave a list of around 170 TCR beta chains associated with cytomegalovirus. According to a later analysis, parvovirus B19, influenza, CMV and Epstein-Barr virus appeared linked to several top co-occurrence clusters. It was suggested by the authors that the approach could potentially be generalized to other disease states and immunological phenotypes. In vitro tests confirmed that a few of the cytomegalovirus-associated TCR beta chains recognize cytomegalovirus antigens. The cohort was sequenced for TCR beta chains only, and without alpha or paired-chain data the features that could be detected were limited. In a later analysis, HLA-associated TCR beta chains were found to be more clonally expanded and to have lower generation probabilities than equally common non-associated chains. A further reported finding was that TCR beta sequences accurately predicted the HLA-A and HLA-B alleles for most subjects in the first cohort. A later analysis found that most CMV-associated TCR beta chains appeared HLA-restricted, with HLA associations seemingly driven largely by CMV exposure. The only immune exposure information available for the cohort was CMV serostatus. A later analysis found that TCR association rates varied across HLA loci, with DRB1 alleles showing the most associated TCRs and HLA-C alleles the fewest. Strong co-occurrence of HLA alleles, especially DR and DQ, made assigning TCR associations to individual alleles difficult. Linkage disequilibrium might explain the correlated functional status among segregating V segments, but an unknown experimental factor could not be excluded. A cluster of highly shared sequence variants was judged likely to represent a technical artifact of the sequencing pipeline. Most TCR sequences were observed very rarely across donors, whereas some public TCRs were present in many individuals. An association between a missense DCLRE1C variant and V-gene and J-gene trimming of TCR beta chains was found in a later genetic analysis and replicated in an independent cohort.

Taken from the germline V gene (reference sequence), the CDR1 and CDR2 loops are LNHDA and SQIVND. The junction carries 12 bases between V and J, which are trimmed by 7 bases and 3 bases respectively. The CDR3, cysteine through phenylalanine, is 13 amino acids long. CDR3 DNA is the only sequence kept; it has 39 bases, read in frame from the first base. The method was the immunoSEQ multiplex PCR assay. For the multiplex PCR, a mixture combining 60 forward primers for TCR Vbeta segments and 13 reverse primers for TCR Jbeta segments was used. A multiplex PCR assay on genomic DNA amplified the CDR3 region of rearranged TCR beta genes. The Illumina HiSeq System was used to sequence the amplified TCR beta libraries as 87-base-pair reads. The study's processing was this. In a later analysis, approximately 74 million unique TCR beta chains were counted across the roughly 670 repertoires, and around 10 million of these chains were shared by at least two donors. To remove PCR and sequencing errors, raw reads were error-corrected and collapsed into unique sequences using a nearest-neighbor algorithm that merged closely related sequences. Alignment of CDR3 sequences to IMGT reference sequences was used to assign V, D and J gene segments. For a sequence to be retained, a match of at least six nucleotides was required to both a V gene segment and a J gene segment. A rearrangement was called productive if the CDR3 had no stop codons and remained in frame with V and J, and every other rearrangement was called non-productive. CDR3 was defined according to IMGT convention as the region running from the second conserved V-encoded cysteine to the conserved J-encoded phenylalanine. The earlier analysis of about 610 of the donors excluded any sequence lacking an unambiguous match to a single V gene segment. An earlier analysis of almost 600 of the donors classified V segments as functional when productive rearrangements were above 56.7% and as segregating when the standard deviation between donors was above 5%. To diagnose cytomegalovirus status from the catalog of TCR beta chain sequences, a statistical classification framework was built. V and J gene assignment, in a later analysis, came from comparing TCR nucleotide sequences with IMGT/GENE-DB human TR gene sequences. In a later analysis, CDR3 sequences and most-parsimonious VDJ recombination scenarios were assigned using the TCRdist pipeline. In a later analysis, each TCR beta chain was defined by its CDR3 amino acid sequence together with its V-gene family, and reads lacking a unique V-gene family were excluded. To address suspected cross-contamination and a sequencing artifact, a later analysis removed roughly 640 highly shared, low-generation-probability nucleotide sequences. A later analysis calculated a clonal expansion index for each public chain from normalized within-repertoire ranks of inferred template counts. In a later analysis, generation probabilities were computed with a VDJ recombination model fitted to out-of-frame rearrangements, and the resulting probabilities were checked against IGoR. A later analysis scored TCR-TCR, TCR-HLA and TCR-CMV co-occurrence with hypergeometric tests, applying a repertoire-size bias correction to TCR pairs. A later analysis estimated false discovery rates by permuting HLA or CMV assignments 20 times. A later analysis grouped co-occurring TCRs with DBSCAN, adding TCRdist sequence similarity when clustering within HLA-allele-positive subsets. Repertoires with fewer than 30,000 or more than 120,000 public chains were left out of co-occurrence clustering, as were about 5 repertoires with anomalous nucleotide sharing. TCRdb limited this immuneACCESS table to in-frame rearrangements with V and J called. A share of clones is missing; checked studies link under half to unresolved V genes, and the rest is unexplained. V, J and clone size are taken as reported in that table, and D and trimming were inferred from the DNA itself. The sample data list some 98,000 clones, and about 80% of these were observed just once. Jointly, the top ten make up 1.5% to 2% of the sample.

About this clone itself: No cognate antigen has been identified for it. Per-base quality was not reported, and no clone a single base away is much larger than it.

The cohort was made up of about 670 healthy bone marrow donors. Cohort members were all nominally healthy when sampled, although unrecorded immune exposures were likely present. The donor tested CMV seronegative and was one of the 352 seronegative cohort members. Each donor provided a peripheral blood sample, and peripheral blood mononuclear cells were used for TCR beta sequencing. Genomic DNA was extracted from the blood cell samples with the Qiagen DNeasy Blood Extraction Kit. The chain was built from TRBV19 and TRBJ1-1; TRBD1 is perhaps the D gene, given 5 matching bases. This receptor was obtained from a man between 35 and 55 years old in good health and CMV-seronegative. The specimen sequenced was PBMCs. Read as DNA, the sequence is TGTGCCAGTAACCCCGCGGGACACACTGAAGCTTTCTTT. Its protein is CASNPAGHTEAFF.